Detailed here is one T cell receptor beta chain. The entry originates in a study of blood T cell repertoires in COVID-19. Study as a whole: The United States, Italy and Spain provided the acute and convalescent COVID-19 samples.

After removal of 6 bases from V and 1 base from J, the junction contained 8 bases not matched to a gene. CDR1 and CDR2 (germline): MNHNY, SVGAGI (reference sequence). The CDR3 has 16 residues. Original methodology: Reference gene primer amplification gave nucleated cell count estimates. Repertoires were generated with immunoSEQ multiplex PCR, while TCRdb's copy carries only in-frame clones and drops some. V and J calls and clone size follow that table, whereas D and trimming were derived from the DNA. Of 95,000 to 100,000 clones in the sample, roughly 78% were seen once. The chain couples TRBV6-6 to TRBJ1-5; 8 bases line up with TRBD1. The source is a woman aged 80 or older with active or convalescent COVID-19. Sequencing was done on a sample of peripheral blood. The CDR3 sequence is CASREKQGVSNQPQHF. CDR3 bases: TGTGCCAGCAGGGAAAAACAGGGGGTGAGCAATCAGCCCCAGCATTTT.